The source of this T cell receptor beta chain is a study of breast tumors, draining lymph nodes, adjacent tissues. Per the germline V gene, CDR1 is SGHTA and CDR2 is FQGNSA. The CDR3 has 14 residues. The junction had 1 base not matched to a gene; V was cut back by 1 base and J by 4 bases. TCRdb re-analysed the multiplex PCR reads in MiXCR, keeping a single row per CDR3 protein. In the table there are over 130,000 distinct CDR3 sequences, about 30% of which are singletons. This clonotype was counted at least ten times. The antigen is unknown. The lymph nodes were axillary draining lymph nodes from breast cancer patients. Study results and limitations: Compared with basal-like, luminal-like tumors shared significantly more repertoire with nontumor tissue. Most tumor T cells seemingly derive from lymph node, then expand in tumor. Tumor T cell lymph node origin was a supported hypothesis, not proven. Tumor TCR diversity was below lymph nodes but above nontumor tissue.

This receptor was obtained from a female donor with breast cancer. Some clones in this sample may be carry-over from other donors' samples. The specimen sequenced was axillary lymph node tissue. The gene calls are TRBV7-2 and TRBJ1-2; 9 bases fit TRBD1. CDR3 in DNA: TGTGCCAGCAGCTTAGGACAGGGGGTCTATGGCTACACCTTC. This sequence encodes CASSLGQGVYGYTF.